This T cell receptor beta chain stems from a study of Graves' ophthalmopathy and Graves' hyperthyroidism. Study information: Researchers obtained peripheral blood at initial diagnosis, before any treatment had begun.

Notes on this clonotype: What it recognizes is unknown.

Scientists amplified the TCR beta CDR3 regions from RNA transcripts. RT-PCR in the first round used HTBI primers; a second-round multiplex PCR followed. From the multiplex PCR reads, TCRdb called clonotypes with MiXCR, one entry per CDR3 protein. The profile shows about 24,000 distinct CDR3 sequences, 48% of them singletons. Whole-study findings and limits: In separating ophthalmopathy from stable hyperthyroidism, a 13-signature model achieved about 91% sensitivity and 81.08% specificity. Blood repertoires reportedly contained most expanded thyroid clonotypes above 0.001 frequency.

The germline V and J ends were trimmed by 3 bases and 8 bases, with 13 bases remaining between them. The germline CDR1 and CDR2 sequences are MGHDK and SYGVNS. The CDR3 runs to 14 residues. This sequence was found in an adult woman with stable Graves' hyperthyroidism. The chain couples TRBV25-1 to TRBJ1-4; maybe TRBD1 (5 bases). The sequencing sample was made of peripheral blood. This CDR3 is CASSDQGRGEKLFF. The CDR3, as DNA: TGTGCCAGCAGTGACCAGGGCCGTGGGGAAAAACTGTTTTTT.